A selection of T cell receptor beta chains follows, all from one sample in a study of cytomegalovirus exposure and HLA in healthy donors. Some clones are missing from TCRdb's copy, which holds only in-frame ones; the method was immunoSEQ multiplex PCR. The sample totals some 84,000 clones. Sample: PBMCs. These receptors all stem from a man aged 45-65 years in good health and CMV-seronegative. CDR3s include the opening cysteine and the closing phenylalanine or tryptophan.

TRBJ1-2 | TRBV4-1 | CASSQSPWAGYTF
TRBJ2-5 | TRBV21-1 | CASSFGEGTGGQETQYF
TRBJ2-1 | TRBV6-6 | CASSSSGAVYNEQFF
TRBJ2-7 | TRBV6-5 | CASTLTGKSYEQYF
TRBJ2-2 | TRBV9 | CASSVAGGPRELFF
TRBJ1-5 | TRBV10-3 | CAISENKGEGNQPQHF
TRBJ1-1 | TRBV6-6 | CASSRGQGNTEAFF
TRBJ2-2 | TRBV11-3 | CASSFTGRSTGELFF
TRBJ2-3 | TRBV4-1 | CASSPGLAGGISNTDTQYF
TRBJ2-7 | TRBV5-1 | CASSSRDRSEQYF
TRBJ2-1 | TRBV11-2 | CASSLGLYNEQFF
NA | TRBV6-5 | CAILRGPSAYEQYF
TRBJ2-7 | TRBV4-3 | CASSQQRGGTYEQYF
TRBJ1-2 | TRBV5-1 | CASSPRTGVYGYTF
TRBJ2-5 | TRBV7-9 | CASSYLGEAETQYF
TRBJ1-4 | TRBV5-1 | CASSDGWGTGGEKLFF
TRBJ1-5 | TRBV19 | CASSIGLGQGGQPQHF
TRBJ1-3 | TRBV18 | CASSGGVKDGNTIYF
TRBJ1-1 | TRBV5-1 | CASSFGVKRAAFF
TRBJ2-3 | TRBV5-8 | CASSLWTGGGTDTQYF
NA | TRBV6-5 | CASRDPGHLEQYF
TRBJ1-2 | TRBV13 | CASSPRVPNYGYTF
TRBJ1-4 | TRBV6-5 | CASKSPGGGEKLFF
TRBJ1-5 | TRBV6-5 | CASSYDRGLAPQHF
TRBJ2-4 | TRBV19 | CASSSTAGNIQYF
TRBJ1-1 | TRBV6-5 | CASSYGTGTEAFF
TRBJ1-5 | TRBV19 | CASSIVGAGRVGSNQPQHF
TRBJ1-4 | TRBV6-5 | CASSGQGAGEKLFF
TRBJ2-7 | TRBV18 | CASSPPRTEALEQYF
TRBJ2-1 | TRBV5-1 | CASATSGGTYNEQFF
TRBJ2-3 | TRBV6-1 | CASAGLAADTQYF
TRBJ1-1 | TRBV6-1 | CASSAGQGRTEAFF
TRBJ2-2 | TRBV4-2 | CASSQVGQGANTGELFF
TRBJ1-2 | TRBV7-6 | CASSLAQGRANYGYTF
TRBJ2-4 | TRBV2 | CASTPVLNIQYF
TRBJ1-1 | TRBV2 | CASSWGQTVNTEAFF
TRBJ2-7 | TRBV7-8 | CASSYRQGHIYEQYF
TRBJ1-1 | TRBV18 | CASSSPTMNTEAFF
TRBJ1-6 | TRBV4-2 | CASSQVEKDRNSPLHF
TRBJ2-7 | TRBV5-4 | CASSPSHRGGFSEQYF
TRBJ1-1 | TRBV4-2 | CASSRGTGVGAEAFF
TRBJ2-6 | TRBV5-4 | CASSLGLLGGAYGANVLTF
TRBJ2-4 | TRBV7-2 | CASSLGTPDF
TRBJ2-5 | TRBV6-1 | CASSDLLAGVQETQYF
TRBJ1-1 | TRBV7-6 | CASSLVGQGYTEAFF
TRBJ1-1 | TRBV30 | CAWSLSRQGEAFF
TRBJ2-1 | TRBV5-1 | CASSELGGADNEQFF
TRBJ1-1 | TRBV4-2 | CASSHSQGAPTEAFF
TRBJ1-4 | TRBV11-2 | CASSPPAGSEKLFF